Sequencing of this T cell receptor (beta chain) was carried out in a study of blood T cell repertoires in COVID-19. Study details: Donors in the United States, Italy and Spain gave samples during acute or convalescent COVID-19.

Participants, roughly 18 to 89 years old, spanned under 25 US areas. This clone has a single count. The germline V gene has CDR1 LGHNT and CDR2 FRNRAP. V shed 5 bases and J shed 3 bases, with 10 bases lying between them. The CDR3 is 13 residues long. Only in-frame clones appear in the TCRdb table, and some are missing; sequencing was by immunoSEQ multiplex PCR. This table has about 190,000 clones, about four fifths appearing once. Sample: PBMCs or T cells enriched from blood (not recorded which). The chain carries TRBV12-5 and TRBJ2-5; weak D call: TRBD2 (5 bases). This TCR came from a woman younger than 45 who had recovered from COVID-19. CDR3: CASGTPGEETQYF. CDR3 DNA sequence: TGTGCTAGTGGTACCCCCGGGGAAGAGACCCAGTACTTC.